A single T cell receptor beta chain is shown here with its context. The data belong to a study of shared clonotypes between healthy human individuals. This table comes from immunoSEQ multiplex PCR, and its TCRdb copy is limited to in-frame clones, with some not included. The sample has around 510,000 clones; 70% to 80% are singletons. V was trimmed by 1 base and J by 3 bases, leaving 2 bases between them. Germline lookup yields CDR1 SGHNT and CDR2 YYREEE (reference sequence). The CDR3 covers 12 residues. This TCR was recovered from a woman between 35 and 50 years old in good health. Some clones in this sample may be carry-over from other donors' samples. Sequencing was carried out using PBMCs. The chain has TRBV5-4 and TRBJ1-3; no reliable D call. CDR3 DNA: TGTGCCAGCAGCTTGAATGGAAACACCATATATTTT. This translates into CASSLNGNTIYF.